Sequencing of this T cell receptor beta chain was carried out in a study of metastatic and nonmetastatic thyroid tumors. TCRdb re-clonotyped the PCR reads through MiXCR. The sample has around 13,000 clones, about 12% seen once. Each patient came to thyroid surgery without any prior treatment (of any kind). The CDR3 totals 13 residues. Germline V gene lookup returns CDR1 MDHEN and CDR2 SYDVKM. V lost 3 bases, J lost 8 bases, and 5 bases stayed unmatched. Relative to its sample, this clone is medium-sized (0.01 to 0.1%). This sample also contains other DNA sequences that code for the same CDR3. The sample was blood. The chain carries TRBV28 and TRBJ1-2; 8 bases map to TRBD1. The clonotype originates from a female donor with papillary thyroid cancer or a benign thyroid nodule (not recorded which). Some clones in this sample may be carry-over from other donors' samples. This CDR3 is CASSFSGGRGYTF. As DNA, the CDR3 is TGTGCCAGCAGTTTTTCAGGGGGCCGAGGCTACACCTTC.